This note documents a single T cell receptor beta chain sequence. The data stem from a study of blood T cell repertoires in COVID-19. Authors' processing steps: For nucleated cells, counts were estimated from reference gene primer amplification. Generated by immunoSEQ multiplex PCR, the TCRdb table keeps only in-frame clones and is missing some. The D gene and trimming were derived from the DNA, and the V and J assignments and clone size from that table. The sample carries around 140,000 clones, about 89% recorded once. The CDR3 contains 13 residues. Germline assignment: CDR1 MDHEN and CDR2 SYDVKM. The V gene lost 5 bases and the J gene lost 7 bases, with 9 bases spanning the gap.

The V call is TRBV28, the J call TRBJ1-6; D remains ambiguous. This TCR derives from a man in his sixties who had recovered from COVID-19. The sequencing sample was made of PBMCs or T cells enriched from blood (not recorded which). CDR3 DNA: TGTGCCAGCAGTCCCCGTCAGAATTCACCCCTCCACTTT. Its translation: CASSPRQNSPLHF.